Listed below are T cell receptor beta chains from one sample, sequenced in a study of T cell changes during pregnancy in multiple sclerosis. Data came from immunoSEQ multiplex PCR; TCRdb stores just in-frame clones and leaves some out. The table shows tens of thousands of clones, with around 90% occurring only once. Source: peripheral blood, taken in the first trimester of pregnancy. These receptors were obtained from a female donor in good health, enrolled as a control in a pregnancy study. Each CDR3 is given with its conserved first and last residue. Fields, in order: V gene, D gene, clone size, J gene, CDR3 protein. A D gene is named only where the DNA matches it firmly. The size field is filled for only some rows; it gives once, few, many or a size class.

>TRBV6-1|TRBD1|.|TRBJ1-1
CASRADRGAEAFF
>TRBV7-2|TRBD1|.|TRBJ2-5
CASSFLDRGRTETQYF
>TRBV30|.|.|TRBJ2-1
CAWSATRSSYNEQFF
>TRBV19|TRBD1|.|TRBJ2-2
CASRQGSGTGELFF
>TRBV15|.|.|TRBJ1-3
CATSAGPPGNTIYF
>TRBV6-1|.|.|TRBJ2-7
CASSDSAGSGEQYF
>TRBV30|.|.|TRBJ2-3
CASRPAADTQYF
>TRBV5-1|TRBD1|once|TRBJ1-2
CASSARIQGANYYGYTF
>TRBV25-1|.|.|TRBJ1-3
CASSTRGSGNTIYF
>TRBV5-1|TRBD1|.|TRBJ1-1
CASSRLYRGSEAFF
>TRBV14|.|.|TRBJ2-7
CASSQVTGEQYF
>TRBV2|.|.|TRBJ1-2
CASNRETNYGYTF
>TRBV29-1|.|.|TRBJ1-2
CSVGLSDGYTF
>TRBV5-1|TRBD1|.|TRBJ1-5
CASSAGQGGQPQHF
>TRBV5-1|TRBD2|.|TRBJ2-3
CASSFGTSGSSDTQYF
>TRBV5-1|.|once|TRBJ2-1
CASSLLTVTYNEQFF
>TRBV6-1|.|.|TRBJ1-5
CASSADRFSNQPQHF
>TRBV2|TRBD1|.|TRBJ1-2
CARGQVNYGYTF
>TRBV21-1|.|.|TRBJ2-5
CASSGRPGVGIETQYF
>TRBV5-1|TRBD2|.|TRBJ2-5
CASSFFLAGEETQYF
>TRBV30|.|.|TRBJ1-1
CAWSVLNTGNTEAFF
>TRBV28|TRBD1|.|TRBJ1-4
CASKSGTGVEKLFF
>TRBV11-2|TRBD2|few|TRBJ2-2
CASSFSGRANTGELFF
>TRBV10-3|TRBD2|.|TRBJ2-7
CAADAGTSGSYEQYF
>TRBV19|.|.|TRBJ2-7
CASSIAVGGEQYF
>TRBV5-1|.|.|TRBJ1-5
CASSVDGNQPQHF
>TRBV2|.|.|TRBJ1-3
CASSARRTTTDTIYF
>TRBV19|.|.|TRBJ2-3
CASSNRVVTDTQYF
>TRBV30|TRBD2|.|TRBJ2-1
CAWSSGREDEQFF
>TRBV18|TRBD1|.|TRBJ1-5
CASSPGTGDGNQPQHF
>TRBV27|TRBD2|.|TRBJ2-2
CASSSLAGGLNTGELFF
>TRBV5-1|TRBD2|.|TRBJ2-5
CASSLDSGSGVTQYF
>TRBV5-4|.|.|TRBJ2-3
CASTPSRGTDTQYF
>TRBV6-5|.|.|TRBJ1-6
CATRSSYNSPLHF
>TRBV29-1|TRBD2|.|TRBJ2-1
CSVVTVGLAGAEQFF
>TRBV2|.|.|TRBJ2-7
CASSTQGRYEQYF
>TRBV6-5|.|.|TRBJ2-1
CASSYSSGDSYNEQFF
>TRBV28|.|.|TRBJ2-2
CASSLYLGNTGELFF
>TRBV2|TRBD1|.|TRBJ2-5
CASSDWTGERQETQYF
>TRBV6-5|.|.|TRBJ2-3
CASSYGQGRTDTQYF
>TRBV1|.|once|TRBJ2-5
CTSSQICLVRGGEAETQYF
>TRBV6-5|TRBD2|.|TRBJ2-3
CASSYSLAGFTDTQYF
>TRBV6-1|.|.|TRBJ1-2
CASTSDYYGYTF
>TRBV27|TRBD1|.|TRBJ2-7
CATINTGQGTHEQYF
>TRBV30|.|.|TRBJ2-5
CAWSLLLQETQYF
>TRBV14|TRBD1|.|TRBJ2-1
CASSQAGTARYNEQFF
>TRBV27|TRBD2|.|TRBJ2-1
CASSGYTSDNEQFF
>TRBV28|.|.|TRBJ2-5
CASSPFGGVETQYF
>TRBV6-8|TRBD1|.|TRBJ2-7
CASSSLPGQSTTEQYF
>TRBV5-1|TRBD2|.|TRBJ2-1
CASSRLWTSGMLDEQFF
>TRBV19|TRBD1|.|TRBJ2-5
CASSVFGQARGETQYF
>TRBV5-8|.|.|TRBJ1-4
CASSSTEKTNEKLFF
>TRBV7-9|.|.|TRBJ2-1
CASGVEAAVYNEQFF
>TRBV18|.|.|TRBJ2-5
CASSPRRAETQYF
>TRBV28|TRBD1|.|TRBJ1-3
CASSPGQAENTIYF
>TRBV7-9|.|.|TRBJ2-1
CASSHGRGIAYNEQFF
>TRBV5-1|TRBD1|once|TRBJ2-7
CASRPGQGAYEQYF